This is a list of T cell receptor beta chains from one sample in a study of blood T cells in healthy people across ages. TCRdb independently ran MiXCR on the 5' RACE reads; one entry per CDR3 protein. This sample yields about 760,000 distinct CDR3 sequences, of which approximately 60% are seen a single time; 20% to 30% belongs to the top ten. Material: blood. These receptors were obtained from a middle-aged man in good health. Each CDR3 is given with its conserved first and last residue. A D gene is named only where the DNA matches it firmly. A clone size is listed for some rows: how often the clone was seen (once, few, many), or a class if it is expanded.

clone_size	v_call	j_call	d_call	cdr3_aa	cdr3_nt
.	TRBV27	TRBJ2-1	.	CATPWGGEFF	TGTGCCACCCCTTGGGGCGGGGAGTTCTTC
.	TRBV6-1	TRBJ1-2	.	CASSDRTGTSDGYTF	TGTGCCAGCAGTGACCGGACGGGGACCTCGGATGGCTACACCTTC
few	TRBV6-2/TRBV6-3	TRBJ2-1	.	CASIPNVAGWADEQFF	TGTGCCAGCATTCCGAACGTTGCGGGATGGGCCGATGAGCAGTTCTTC
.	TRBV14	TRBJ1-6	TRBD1	CASSQTGTGNSPLHF	TGTGCCAGCAGCCAAACCGGGACAGGGAATTCACCCCTCCACTTT
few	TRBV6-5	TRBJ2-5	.	CASSAEAPPETQYF	TGTGCCAGCAGCGCCGAGGCTCCGCCGGAGACCCAGTACTTC
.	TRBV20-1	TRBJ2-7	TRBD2	CSARDQSSGSDEQYF	TGCAGTGCTAGAGATCAGAGTAGCGGGAGTGACGAGCAGTACTTC
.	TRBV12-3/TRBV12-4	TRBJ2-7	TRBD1	CASSLSSSPLAGTGYYEQYF	TGTGCCAGCAGTTTATCCTCCAGTCCCCTTGCCGGGACAGGGTACTACGAGCAGTACTTC
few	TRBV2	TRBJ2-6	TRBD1	CASSELRQGAYSGANVLTF	TGTGCCAGCAGTGAATTGAGACAGGGGGCGTACTCTGGGGCCAACGTCCTGACTTTC
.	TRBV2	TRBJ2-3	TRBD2	CASSEGSLSGPRDTQYF	TGTGCCAGCAGTGAAGGATCGCTTAGCGGGCCCAGGGATACGCAGTATTTT
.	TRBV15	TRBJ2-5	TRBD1	CATSSSRGRLGQYF	TGTGCCACCAGCAGCTCCAGGGGGCGGCTCGGGCAGTACTTC
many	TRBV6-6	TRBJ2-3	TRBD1	CASSRRQGRASSTDTQYF	TGTGCCAGCAGCCGTCGACAGGGGCGGGCCTCTAGCACAGATACGCAGTATTTT
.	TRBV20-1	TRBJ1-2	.	CSTPVGYTF	TGCAGCACTCCGGTCGGCTACACCTTC
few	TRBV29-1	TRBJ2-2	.	CSVGHYTGELFF	TGCAGCGTTGGTCACTACACCGGGGAGCTGTTTTTT
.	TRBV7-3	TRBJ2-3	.	CASSPGGVTDTQYF	TGTGCCAGCAGCCCCGGGGGAGTCACAGATACGCAGTATTTT
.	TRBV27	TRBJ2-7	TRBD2	CASRRGLAGAPSGEQYF	TGTGCCAGCAGACGTGGACTAGCGGGAGCCCCATCGGGAGAGCAGTACTTC
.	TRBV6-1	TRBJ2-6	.	CASSEGPGPGANVLTF	TGTGCCAGCAGTGAAGGCCCAGGGCCTGGGGCCAACGTCCTGACTTTC
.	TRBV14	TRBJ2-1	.	CASSQVRWNEQFF	TGTGCCAGCAGCCAAGTCAGGTGGAATGAGCAGTTCTTC
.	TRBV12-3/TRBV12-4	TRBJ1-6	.	CASSRVGQNSYNSPLHF	TGTGCCAGCAGTCGAGTAGGACAAAACTCCTATAATTCACCCCTCCACTTT
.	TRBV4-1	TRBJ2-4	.	CASSQAAKNIQYF	TGCGCCAGCAGCCAAGCGGCCAAAAACATTCAGTACTTC
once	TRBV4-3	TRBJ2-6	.	CASSQVAGANALTF	TGCGCCAGCAGCCAGGTTGCTGGGGCCAACGCCCTGACTTTC
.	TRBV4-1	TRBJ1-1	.	CVSSPPRGTEAFF	TGCGTCAGCAGCCCTCCCCGGGGGACTGAAGCTTTCTTT
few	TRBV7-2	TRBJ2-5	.	CASSFRDIQETQYF	TGTGCCAGCAGCTTTAGGGACATCCAAGAGACCCAGTACTTC
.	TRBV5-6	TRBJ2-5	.	CASSLKTRGVLETQYF	TGTGCCAGCAGCTTAAAAACTAGAGGGGTTTTGGAGACCCAGTACTTC
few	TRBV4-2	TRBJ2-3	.	CASSQDYGTTDTQYF	TGTGCCAGCAGCCAAGATTACGGGACCACAGATACGCAGTATTTT
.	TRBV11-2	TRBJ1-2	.	CASSFPGGEVGGYTF	TGTGCCAGCAGCTTCCCCGGGGGCGAGGTAGGCGGCTACACCTTC
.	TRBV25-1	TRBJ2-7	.	CASSESPPDGVGEQYF	TGTGCCAGCAGTGAATCCCCCCCCGACGGAGTAGGCGAGCAGTACTTC
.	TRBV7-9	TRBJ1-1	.	CASSKESGGAFF	TGTGCCAGCAGCAAAGAAAGCGGCGGGGCTTTCTTT
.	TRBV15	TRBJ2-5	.	CATSRRTAQETQYF	TGTGCCACCAGCAGGCGGACAGCACAAGAGACCCAGTACTTC
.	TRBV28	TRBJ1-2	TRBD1	CASSSNRGISNYGYTF	TGTGCCAGCAGTTCGAACAGGGGGATTTCTAACTATGGCTACACCTTC
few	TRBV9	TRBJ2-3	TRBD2	CASSVIAGGTDTQYF	TGTGCCAGCAGCGTTATAGCGGGAGGGACAGATACGCAGTATTTT
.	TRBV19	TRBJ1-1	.	CASKYPWETEAFF	TGTGCCAGTAAGTACCCCTGGGAAACTGAAGCTTTCTTT
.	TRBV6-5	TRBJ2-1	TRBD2	CASSYDPHGGAYNEQFF	TGTGCCAGCAGTTACGACCCACATGGGGGGGCCTACAATGAGCAGTTCTTC
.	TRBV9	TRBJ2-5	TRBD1	CASSGPGQGYNEQYF	TGTGCCAGCAGCGGGCCGGGACAGGGTTACAATGAGCAGTACTTC
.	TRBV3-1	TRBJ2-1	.	CASSQERASNERFF	TGTGCCAGCAGCCAAGAGCGGGCCTCGAATGAGCGGTTCTTC
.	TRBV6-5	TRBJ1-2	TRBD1	CASSQQGLGNGYTF	TGTGCCAGCAGTCAACAGGGGTTGGGTAATGGCTACACCTTC
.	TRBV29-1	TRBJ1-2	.	CSVLISSNYGYTF	TGCAGCGTTCTTATCAGTTCTAACTATGGCTACACCTTC
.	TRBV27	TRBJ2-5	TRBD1	CASSLQGKVNEQYF	TGTGCCAGCAGTCTACAGGGGAAGGTGAATGAGCAGTACTTC
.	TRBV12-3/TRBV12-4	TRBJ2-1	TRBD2	CASSSSRTSGGNEQFF	TGTGCCAGCAGTTCCTCGAGGACTAGCGGGGGGAATGAGCAGTTCTTC
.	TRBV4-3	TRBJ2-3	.	CASSQDHSLSTDTQYF	TGCGCCAGCAGCCAAGATCACTCTTTGAGCACAGATACGCAGTATTTT
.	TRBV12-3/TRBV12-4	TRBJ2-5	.	CASRVAKGETQYF	TGTGCCAGCAGAGTAGCGAAGGGGGAGACCCAGTACTTC
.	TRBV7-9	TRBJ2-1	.	CASSTPGTTYNEQFF	TGTGCCAGCAGCACCCCCGGAACCACCTACAATGAGCAGTTCTTC
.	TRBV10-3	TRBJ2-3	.	CAISGAGSGTRDTQYF	TGTGCCATCAGTGGTGCAGGGTCCGGGACGAGAGATACGCAGTATTTT
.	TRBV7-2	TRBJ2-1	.	CASSLYGTTGGPVADNEQFF	TGTGCCAGCAGCTTATATGGGACCACGGGGGGCCCTGTCGCGGACAATGAGCAGTTCTTC
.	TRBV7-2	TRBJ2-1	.	CASSLTGAYYNEQFF	TGTGCCAGCAGCTTAACCGGGGCGTACTACAATGAGCAGTTCTTC
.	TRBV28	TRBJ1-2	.	CASSSGAGLGYGYTF	TGTGCCAGCAGTTCAGGAGCAGGGTTAGGGTATGGCTACACCTTC
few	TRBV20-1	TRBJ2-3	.	CSARDETRPRLSTDTQYF	TGCAGTGCTAGAGATGAGACGAGACCCAGACTTAGCACAGATACGCAGTATTTT
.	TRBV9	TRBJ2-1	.	CASSVGIGAGGDNEQFF	TGTGCCAGCAGCGTTGGTATTGGGGCAGGGGGGGACAATGAGCAGTTCTTC
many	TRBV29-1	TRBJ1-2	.	CSVGASGIYGYTF	TGCAGCGTGGGTGCGTCAGGGATCTATGGCTACACCTTC
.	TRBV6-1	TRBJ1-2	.	CASSSLNLYLIGYGYTF	TGTGCCAGCAGCTCCTTGAATCTCTACCTGATTGGTTATGGCTACACCTTC
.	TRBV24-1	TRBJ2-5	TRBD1	CATSDYPGQGKETQYF	TGTGCCACCAGTGATTATCCGGGACAGGGGAAAGAGACCCAGTACTTC
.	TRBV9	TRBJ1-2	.	CASSVKENGYTF	TGTGCCAGCAGCGTGAAAGAGAATGGCTACACCTTC
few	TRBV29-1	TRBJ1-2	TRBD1	CSVEQGVYGYTF	TGCAGCGTTGAACAGGGGGTCTATGGCTACACCTTC
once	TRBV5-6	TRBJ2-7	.	CASSSTAVYERYF	TGTGCCAGCAGTTCGACAGCGGTTTACGAGCGGTACTTC
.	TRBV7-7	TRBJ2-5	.	CAGSLTGLQETQYF	TGTGCTGGCAGCTTAACGGGGCTCCAAGAGACCCAGTACTTC